This is a list of T cell receptor beta chains from one sample in a study of blood T cell repertoires in COVID-19. Some clones are missing from TCRdb's copy, which holds only in-frame ones; the method was immunoSEQ multiplex PCR. The sample has a few hundred thousand clones, approximately 90% seen once. Sequenced sample: PBMCs or T cells enriched from blood (not recorded which). Every receptor here comes from a woman aged 40 to 50 who had been exposed to COVID-19. Both conserved end residues are part of each CDR3. D genes are given only for firm matches. Clone size appears in some rows only: once, few, many, or a class for an expanded clone.

>NA|TRBV18|TRBJ1-1|NA
CASSPPDSLEAFF
TGTGCCAGCTCACCCCCTGACAGCCTTGAAGCTTTCTTT
>NA|TRBV3-1/TRBV3-2|TRBJ2-3|NA
CASSQEAGADTQYF
TGTGCCAGCAGCCAAGAAGCAGGGGCAGATACGCAGTATTTT
>NA|TRBV14|TRBJ1-4|NA
CASSHLLGGGDEKLFF
TGTGCCAGCAGCCATCTTCTTGGGGGAGGAGATGAAAAACTGTTTTTT
>TRBD1|TRBV29-1|TRBJ2-1|NA
CSGDRGYNEQFF
TGCAGCGGGGACAGGGGGTACAATGAGCAGTTCTTC
>NA|TRBV15|TRBJ1-4|NA
CATSKSLFSMAGQNEKLFF
TGTGCCACCAGCAAAAGCTTATTTAGTATGGCAGGCCAGAATGAAAAACTGTTTTTT
>NA|TRBV5-1|TRBJ2-7|NA
CASSSYPGTAGGYEQYF
TGCGCCAGCAGCTCCTATCCCGGGACAGCCGGAGGGTACGAGCAGTACTTC
>NA|TRBV27|TRBJ1-1|NA
CASSKSVITEAFF
TGTGCCAGCAGTAAATCAGTGATCACTGAAGCTTTCTTT
>NA|TRBV9|TRBJ1-5|NA
CASSVDGGNQPQHF
TGTGCCAGCAGCGTAGACGGGGGTAATCAGCCCCAGCATTTT
>NA|TRBV7-9|TRBJ2-3|NA
CASSFASTADTQYF
TGTGCCAGCAGCTTTGCTTCCACGGCAGATACGCAGTATTTT
>NA|TRBV14|TRBJ1-1|once
CASSLVAITEAFF
TGTGCCAGCAGCCTTGTTGCGATCACTGAAGCTTTCTTT
>NA|TRBV6-5|TRBJ2-7|NA
CASSYGQDSYEQYF
TGTGCCAGCAGTTACGGGCAGGACTCCTACGAGCAGTACTTC
>NA|TRBV19|TRBJ1-5|NA
CASSISGDSNQPQHF
TGTGCCAGTAGTATATCAGGGGATAGCAATCAGCCCCAGCATTTT
>TRBD2|TRBV2|TRBJ2-3|NA
CASSEEGLASTDTQYF
TGTGCCAGCAGTGAGGAGGGACTAGCGAGCACAGATACGCAGTATTTT
>TRBD1|TRBV25-1|TRBJ1-2|NA
CATYGQGYGYTF
TGTGCCACCTACGGACAGGGATATGGCTACACCTTC
>TRBD1|TRBV30|TRBJ2-7|NA
CAWLDRTRGPPPYEQYF
TGTGCCTGGCTGGATAGGACAAGGGGGCCCCCACCATACGAGCAGTACTTC
>TRBD1|TRBV30|TRBJ1-2|NA
CAWRTGGVSGYTF
TGTGCCTGGAGGACAGGGGGCGTAAGTGGCTACACCTTC
>TRBD1|TRBV6-5|TRBJ1-4|NA
CASSLTGVTNEKLFF
TGTGCCAGCAGTTTAACAGGGGTAACTAATGAAAAACTGTTTTTT
>NA|TRBV11-1|TRBJ1-1|NA
CASSPSRGTEAFF
TGTGCCAGCAGCCCCTCGAGGGGGACTGAAGCTTTCTTT
>TRBD1|TRBV7-8|TRBJ1-1|NA
CASSSKGQGAKKTEAFF
TGTGCCAGCAGCTCCAAAGGACAGGGGGCGAAAAAGACTGAAGCTTTCTTT
>NA|TRBV24-1|TRBJ2-1|once
CATSSRRELTNEQFF
TGTGCCACCAGTTCACGACGGGAGTTGACCAATGAGCAGTTCTTC
>NA|TRBV19|TRBJ1-2|once
CASYQQGTNYGYTF
TGTGCCAGCTATCAACAGGGTACGAACTATGGCTACACCTTC
>TRBD1|TRBV6-2/TRBV6-3|TRBJ2-7|once
CASSYPRTGLTLYEQYF
TGTGCCAGCAGTTACCCGAGGACAGGGCTAACCCTCTACGAGCAGTACTTC
>TRBD1|TRBV10-3|TRBJ2-7|NA
CAISDLRQGGYEQYF
TGTGCCATCAGTGATTTGAGACAGGGGGGCTACGAGCAGTACTTC
>NA|TRBV7-8|TRBJ2-7|NA
CASSLEGFGEQYF
TGTGCCAGCAGCTTAGAGGGGTTTGGCGAGCAGTACTTC
>NA|TRBV7-9|TRBJ1-4|NA
CASSLVFSNEKLFF
TGTGCCAGCAGCTTAGTGTTTTCAAATGAAAAACTGTTTTTT
>TRBD1|TRBV2|TRBJ2-2|NA
CASRARTGGSTGELFF
TGTGCCAGCCGGGCCCGGACAGGGGGTAGCACCGGGGAGCTGTTTTTT
>NA|TRBV18|TRBJ2-5|NA
CASSSQTGETQYF
TGTGCCAGCTCCTCACAAACGGGGGAGACCCAGTACTTC
>NA|TRBV2|TRBJ1-1|NA
CASSGARSGTEAFF
TGTGCCAGCAGTGGCGCGAGGAGTGGCACTGAAGCTTTCTTT
>TRBD1|TRBV19|TRBJ2-4|NA
CATRNPGQGFIQYF
TGTGCCACCAGGAATCCGGGACAGGGGTTCATTCAGTACTTC
>TRBD1|TRBV19|TRBJ2-5|NA
CASSIGRGRETQYF
TGTGCCAGTAGTATCGGCAGGGGGCGAGAGACCCAGTACTTC
>TRBD2|TRBV23-1|TRBJ2-5|NA
CASSQSTSGREEIRETQYF
TGCGCCAGCAGTCAAAGTACTAGCGGGAGGGAGGAGATAAGAGAGACCCAGTACTTC
>TRBD2|TRBV6-1|TRBJ2-3|NA
CASSEGTWLAGRTDTQYF
TGTGCCAGCAGTGAAGGGACTTGGCTAGCGGGACGCACAGATACGCAGTATTTT
>NA|TRBV15|TRBJ2-2|NA
CATSRDLRVSGELFF
TGTGCCACCAGCAGAGATCTTCGGGTGTCCGGGGAGCTGTTTTTT
>TRBD2|TRBV7-2|TRBJ2-5|NA
CASSLSLAVQETQYF
TGTGCCAGCAGCTTAAGCCTAGCGGTTCAAGAGACCCAGTACTTC
>NA|TRBV7-6|TRBJ1-4|NA
CASTINTQGGEKLFF
TGTGCCAGCACCATAAATACACAGGGTGGTGAAAAACTGTTTTTT
>NA|TRBV7-9|TRBJ2-5|NA
CASSLPNIGWQETQYF
TGTGCCAGCAGCTTACCCAACATCGGGTGGCAAGAGACCCAGTACTTC
>TRBD2|TRBV3-1/TRBV3-2|TRBJ2-1|NA
CASSPTLAGRYNEQFF
TGTGCCAGCAGCCCTACTCTAGCGGGGCGGTACAATGAGCAGTTCTTC
>NA|TRBV2|TRBJ1-1|NA
CASSVAQAEAFF
TGTGCCAGCAGTGTGGCCCAGGCAGAAGCTTTCTTT
>NA|TRBV9|TRBJ2-2|NA
CASSVEFSIGELFF
TGTGCCAGCAGCGTAGAGTTCAGTATCGGGGAGCTGTTTTTT
>NA|TRBV19|TRBJ2-7|once
CASSYSNEGEQYF
TGTGCCAGTAGTTATTCGAACGAGGGAGAGCAGTACTTC